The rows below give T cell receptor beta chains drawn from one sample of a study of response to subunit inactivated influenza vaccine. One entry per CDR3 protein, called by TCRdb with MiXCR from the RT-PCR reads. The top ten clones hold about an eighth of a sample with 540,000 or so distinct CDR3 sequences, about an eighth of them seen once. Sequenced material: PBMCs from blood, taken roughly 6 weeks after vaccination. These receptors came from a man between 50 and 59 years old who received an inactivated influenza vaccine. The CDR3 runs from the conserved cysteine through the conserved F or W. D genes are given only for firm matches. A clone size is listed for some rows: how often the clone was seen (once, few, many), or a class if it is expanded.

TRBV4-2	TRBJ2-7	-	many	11	TGTGCCAGCAGCCAGGACCGCGAGCAGTACTTC	CASSQDREQYF
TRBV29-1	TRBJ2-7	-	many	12	TGCAGCGTTGCAGGAGATTACTACGAGCAGTACTTC	CSVAGDYYEQYF
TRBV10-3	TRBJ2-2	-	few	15	TGTGCCATCAGTCCCGCGGGGAGAAACACCGGGGAGCTGTTTTTT	CAISPAGRNTGELFF
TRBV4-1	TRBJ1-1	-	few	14	TGCGCCAGCAGCCCCACGGAGTTGAACACTGAAGCTTTCTTT	CASSPTELNTEAFF
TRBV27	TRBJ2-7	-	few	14	TGTGCCAGCAGTTTAGATCCGGGGGTAGGCGAGCAGTACTTC	CASSLDPGVGEQYF
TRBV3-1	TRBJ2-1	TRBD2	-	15	TGTGCCAGCAGCCCAATAGCGGGGGGGCTCGATGAGCAGTTCTTC	CASSPIAGGLDEQFF
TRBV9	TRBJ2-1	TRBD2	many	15	TGTGCCAGCAGCGTAGTTTCTAGCGGGTACAATGAGCAGTTCTTC	CASSVVSSGYNEQFF
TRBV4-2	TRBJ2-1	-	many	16	TGTGCCAGCAGCGGTGGACCGGGTCCAGCATACAATGAGCAGTTCTTC	CASSGGPGPAYNEQFF
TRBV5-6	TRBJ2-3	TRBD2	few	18	TGTGCCAGCAGCTTCCGGACTAGCGGGGGTACCAGCACAGATACGCAGTATTTT	CASSFRTSGGTSTDTQYF
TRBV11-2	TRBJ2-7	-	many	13	TGTGCCAGCAGCTGGGGCGCGAATTACGAGCAGTACTTC	CASSWGANYEQYF
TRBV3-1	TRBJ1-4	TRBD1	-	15	TGTGCCAGCAGCCAACGTGGGGGACAGAATGAAAAACTGTTTTTT	CASSQRGGQNEKLFF
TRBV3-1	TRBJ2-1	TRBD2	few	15	TGTGCCAGCAGCCGGAGCGGGAGCGAATACAATGAGCAGTTCTTC	CASSRSGSEYNEQFF
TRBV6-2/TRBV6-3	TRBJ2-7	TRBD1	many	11	TGTGCCAGCAGGACAGGGGTTGAGCAGTACTTC	CASRTGVEQYF
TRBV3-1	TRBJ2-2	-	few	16	TGTGCCAGCAGCCAAAGTAGAGGGAGAGGCACCGGGGAGCTGTTTTTT	CASSQSRGRGTGELFF
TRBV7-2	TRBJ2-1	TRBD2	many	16	TGTGCCAGCAGCTTAGTTCGGGCTAGCGGGAGGAATGAGCAGTTCTTC	CASSLVRASGRNEQFF
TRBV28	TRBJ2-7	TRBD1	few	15	TGTGCCAGCAGTTCCCTAGGGACAGGGGGCTACGAGCAGTACTTC	CASSSLGTGGYEQYF
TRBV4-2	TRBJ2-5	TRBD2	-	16	TGTGCCAGCAGTCCCGTCCTAGCGGGGGGCCAAGAGACCCAGTACTTC	CASSPVLAGGQETQYF
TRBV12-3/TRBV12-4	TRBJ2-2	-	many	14	TGTGCCAGCAGTCGTATCGGGACCACCGGGGAGCTGTTTTTT	CASSRIGTTGELFF
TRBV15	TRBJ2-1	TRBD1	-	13	TGTGCCACCAGCAGATCAGGGGGATATGAGCAGTTCTTC	CATSRSGGYEQFF
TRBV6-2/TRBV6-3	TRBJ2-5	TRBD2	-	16	TGTGCCAGCAGCCGTCATAGCGGGAGCTTAAAAGAGACCCAGTACTTC	CASSRHSGSLKETQYF
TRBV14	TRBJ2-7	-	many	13	TGTGCCAGCAGCTGGACAGAAAGGGCCGAGCAGTACTTC	CASSWTERAEQYF
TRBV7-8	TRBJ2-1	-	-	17	TGTGCCAGCAGCTCCCTTTCCCCACGAAGCTCCTACAATGAGCAGTTCTTC	CASSSLSPRSSYNEQFF
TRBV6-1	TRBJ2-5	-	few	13	TGTGCCAGCCCTTGCAGGGCGAAGGAGACCCAGTACTTC	CASPCRAKETQYF
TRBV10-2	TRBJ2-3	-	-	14	TGCGCCAGCAGTGATAGACAGCGCACAGATACGCAGTATTTT	CASSDRQRTDTQYF
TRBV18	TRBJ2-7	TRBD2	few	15	TGTGCCAGCTCCCCGGGACTAGCGGGAGGAGGCGAGCAGTACTTC	CASSPGLAGGGEQYF
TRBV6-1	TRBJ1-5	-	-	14	TGTGCCAGCGGTGCAGGCTATAGCAATCAGCCCCAGCATTTT	CASGAGYSNQPQHF
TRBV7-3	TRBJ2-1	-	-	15	TGTGCCAGCAGCCGGACAGCGAGCTCCTACAATGAGCAGTTCTTC	CASSRTASSYNEQFF